This T cell receptor beta chain appears in the sequencing data of a study of long-term antiretroviral therapy in people with HIV. Study-level points and caveats: Documentation of ART adherence, viral resistance or therapy changes was absent. Blood collection from the mid-2000s to the late 2010s possibly occurred under older ART regimens.

HIV-positive participants were all treated in the United States. Before DNA extraction, roughly 0.95-10 million cryopreserved PBMC were held in the samples. The CDR3 covers 15 residues. Germline V gene sequence: CDR1 SQVTM, CDR2 ANQGSEA. Trimming removed 4 bases from V and 6 bases from J; junction bases left unmatched: 8. Version v3.0 of the immunoSEQ assay was performed at survey level. Clones were sequenced by immunoSEQ multiplex PCR, and TCRdb holds only the in-frame ones, with some missing. The sample contains 20,000 or so clones, less than 85% of which appear only once. Of note for this clone: Its target is not known.

The clonotype comes from a man aged 18-30 years with HIV. The specimen comprised unsorted PBMCs, sampled at the start of antiretroviral therapy, before treatment. The chain is built from TRBV29-1 and TRBJ2-7; the match to TRBD2 covers 14 bases. The CDR3 DNA sequence: TGCAGCGTTGTGGGACTAGCGGGAGTATGGCGCGAGCAGTACTTC. Translated, it gives CSVVGLAGVWREQYF.